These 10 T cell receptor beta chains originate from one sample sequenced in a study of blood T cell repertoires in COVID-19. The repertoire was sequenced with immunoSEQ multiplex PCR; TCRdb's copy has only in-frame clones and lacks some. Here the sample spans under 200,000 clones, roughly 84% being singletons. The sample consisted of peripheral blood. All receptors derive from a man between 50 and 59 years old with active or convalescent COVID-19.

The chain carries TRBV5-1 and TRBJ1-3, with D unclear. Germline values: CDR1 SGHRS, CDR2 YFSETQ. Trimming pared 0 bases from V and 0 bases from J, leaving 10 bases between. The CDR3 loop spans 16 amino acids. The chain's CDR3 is CASSLVPISSGNTIYF. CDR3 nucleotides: TGCGCCAGCAGCTTGGTACCGATTAGCTCTGGAAACACCATATATTTT. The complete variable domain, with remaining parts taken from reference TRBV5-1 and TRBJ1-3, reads KAGVTQTPRYLIKTRGQQVTLSCSPISGHRSVSWYQQTPGQGLQFLFEYFSETQRNKGNFPGRFSGRQFSNSRSEMNVSTLELGDSALYLCASSLVPISSGNTIYFGEGSWLTVV.

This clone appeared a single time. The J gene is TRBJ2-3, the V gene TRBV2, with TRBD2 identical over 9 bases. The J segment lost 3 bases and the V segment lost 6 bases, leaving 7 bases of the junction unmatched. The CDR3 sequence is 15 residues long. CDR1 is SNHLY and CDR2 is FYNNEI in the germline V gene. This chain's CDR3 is CASRNRAGGTDTQYF. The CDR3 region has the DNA TGTGCCAGCAGGAACCGAGCGGGAGGTACAGATACGCAGTATTTT.

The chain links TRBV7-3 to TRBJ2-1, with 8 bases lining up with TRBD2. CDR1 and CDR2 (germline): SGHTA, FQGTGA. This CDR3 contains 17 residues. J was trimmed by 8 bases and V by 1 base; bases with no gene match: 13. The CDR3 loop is CASSLMGLGTGSYEQFF. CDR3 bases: TGTGCCAGCAGCTTAATGGGACTAGGGACGGGGTCGTATGAGCAGTTCTTC.

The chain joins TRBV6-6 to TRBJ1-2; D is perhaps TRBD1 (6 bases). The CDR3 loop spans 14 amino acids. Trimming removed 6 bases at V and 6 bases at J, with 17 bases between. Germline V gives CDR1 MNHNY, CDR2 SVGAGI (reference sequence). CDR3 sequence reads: CASRSAGGADGYTF. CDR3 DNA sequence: TGTGCCAGCAGGTCGGCTGGGGGGGCTGATGGCTACACCTTC.

The DNA for the CDR3 is TGTGCCAGCAGTTACTCAGACACATCCGAGACCCAGTACTTC. It codes for CASSYSDTSETQYF. V usage is TRBV6-5 and J usage is TRBJ2-5; D remains ambiguous. From germline, CDR1 is MNHEY and CDR2 SVGAGI. The CDR3 has 14 amino acids. Trimming removed 0 bases from V and 5 bases from J, with 10 bases in between.

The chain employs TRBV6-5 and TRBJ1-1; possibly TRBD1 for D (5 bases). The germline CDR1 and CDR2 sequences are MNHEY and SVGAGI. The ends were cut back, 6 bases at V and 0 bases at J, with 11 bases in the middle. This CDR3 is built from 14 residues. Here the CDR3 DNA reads TGTGCCAGCAGAGTCTTACAGGTGAACACTGAAGCTTTCTTT. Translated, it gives CASRVLQVNTEAFF.

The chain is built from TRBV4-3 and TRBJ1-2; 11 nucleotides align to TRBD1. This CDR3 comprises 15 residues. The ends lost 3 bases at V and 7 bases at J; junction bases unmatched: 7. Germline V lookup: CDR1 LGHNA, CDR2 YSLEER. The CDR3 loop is CASSQAGTGGGGYTF. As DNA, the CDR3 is TGCGCCAGCAGCCAGGCCGGGACAGGGGGGGGTGGCTACACCTTC.

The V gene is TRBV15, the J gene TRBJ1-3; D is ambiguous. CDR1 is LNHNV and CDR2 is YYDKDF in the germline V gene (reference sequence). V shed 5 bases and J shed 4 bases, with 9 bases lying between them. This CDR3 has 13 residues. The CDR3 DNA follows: TGTGCCACCAGCGAGGGAGTCGGAAACACCATATATTTT. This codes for CATSEGVGNTIYF.

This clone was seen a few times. For the CDR3, the DNA is TGTGCCAGCAGCAATTGGGCCAATCAGCCCCAGCATTTT. Residues: CASSNWANQPQHF. The J gene is TRBJ1-5, the V gene TRBV7-2; D is undetermined. Trimming left V 5 bases short and J 3 bases short, with 8 bases between. Germline values: CDR1 SGHTA, CDR2 FQGNSA. This CDR3 is built from 13 residues.

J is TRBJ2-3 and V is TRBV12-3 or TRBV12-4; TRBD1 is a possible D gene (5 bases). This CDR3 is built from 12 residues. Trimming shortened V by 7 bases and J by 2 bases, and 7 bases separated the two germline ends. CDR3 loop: CASMTDTDTQYF. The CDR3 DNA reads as TGTGCCAGCATGACAGACACAGATACGCAGTATTTT.